Presented here are 28 T cell receptor beta chains from one specimen sequenced in a study of beta chain features in type 1 diabetes. Study-wide findings and caveats: Within each of all four CD4+ subsets, Type 1 diabetes patients had TCRB CDR3s that were moderately but significantly shorter.

The authors reverse transcribed all of the isolated RNA, so sequencing captured expressed TCRB transcripts. Only in-frame clones appear in the TCRdb table, and some are missing; sequencing was by immunoSEQ multiplex PCR. The data show hundreds of thousands of clones, around 15% seen once. Their target antigens are unknown. The sequenced sample was naive CD4+ T cells from blood. The origin of the receptors is a man aged 30-40 years with type 1 diabetes.

The chain joins TRBV15 to TRBJ1-1; 7 bases are shared with TRBD1. There are 15 residues in the CDR3. V was clipped by 2 bases and J by 1 base; unmatched bases: 4. From germline, CDR1 is LNHNV and CDR2 YYDKDF (reference sequence). The CDR3 here is CATSRLGTANTEAFF. The DNA for the CDR3 is TGTGCCACCAGCAGATTAGGGACAGCGAACACTGAAGCTTTCTTT.

The table lists this clone with a few counts. V usage is TRBV5-1 and J usage is TRBJ2-7; the D gene is possibly TRBD2 (5 bases). The V and J ends lost 6 bases and 1 base respectively, with 11 bases between them. The CDR3 runs 13 residues. From germline, CDR1 is SGHRS and CDR2 YFSETQ. The chain's CDR3 is CASKEDGSYEQYF. CDR3 sequence (DNA): TGCGCCAGCAAGGAGGACGGGTCCTACGAGCAGTACTTC.

This clone appeared once. The J gene is TRBJ2-1, the V gene TRBV19; TRBD1 agrees at 7 bases. CDR3 length equals 15 residues. Germline CDR1 and CDR2: LNHDA and SQIVND (reference sequence). The V and J ends lost 3 bases and 3 bases, in that order; junction bases with no gene match: 5. DNA of the CDR3: TGTGCCAGTAGTATCCCGGGACAGCGCTACAATGAGCAGTTCTTC. Its protein product is CASSIPGQRYNEQFF.

The chain carries TRBV7-2 and TRBJ2-4; 8 nucleotides agree with TRBD1. Losses at the gene ends were 4 bases for V and 1 base for J; bases not matched to a gene: 3. Germline CDR1 SGHTA, CDR2 FQGNSA. The CDR3 has 15 amino acids. Written as DNA, the CDR3 is TGTGCCAGCAGCTCCCAGGGGGCTGCCAAAAACATTCAGTACTTC. Translation: CASSSQGAAKNIQYF.

This clone came up a few times. The chain recombines TRBV28 with TRBJ2-3; D is uncertain. Germline CDR1 reads MDHEN; CDR2 reads SYDVKM. Trimming left V 7 bases short and J 4 bases short, with 9 bases between. CDR3 length: 12 amino acids. The CDR3 sequence: CASKLESDTQYF. The CDR3 DNA follows: TGTGCCAGCAAGCTGGAGTCAGATACGCAGTATTTT.

J is TRBJ2-5 and V is TRBV19; TRBD1 might be the D (5 bases). V dropped 2 bases and J dropped 3 bases, with 10 bases sitting between them. CDR3 length: 14 residues. The germline CDR1 and CDR2 sequences are LNHDA and SQIVND (reference sequence). The CDR3 sequence is CASSITAGKETQYF. The CDR3 coding sequence is TGTGCCAGTAGTATAACGGCAGGGAAAGAGACCCAGTACTTC.

In this sample, this clone turned up a few times. This chain joins TRBV25-1 and TRBJ1-1; D is unclear. The CDR3 is made up of 13 amino acids. V gave up 4 bases and J gave up 0 bases, with 6 bases separating them. The germline gives CDR1 MGHDK, CDR2 SYGVNS. The CDR3 nucleotides read TGTGCCAGCAGTGTTCGCGTGAACACTGAAGCTTTCTTT. Translated: CASSVRVNTEAFF. The full variable domain, with the rest looked up from reference TRBV25-1 and TRBJ1-1, is EADIYQTPRYLVIGTGKKITLECSQTMGHDKMYWYQQDPGMELHLIHYSYGVNSTEKGDLSSESTVSRIRTEHFPLTLESARPSHTSQYLCASSVRVNTEAFFGQGTRLTVV.

This clone was seen a few times. The V gene is TRBV4-3, the J gene TRBJ2-3, with 12 bases that match TRBD2. The CDR3 has 19 residues. Germline V gene data show CDR1 as LGHNA and CDR2 as YSLEER. V trimming: 0 bases; J trimming: 10 bases; junction bases outside the gene matches: 17. The CDR3 spells CASSQDGVSASGRADSQYF. DNA for the CDR3: TGCGCCAGCAGCCAAGATGGTGTCTCGGCTAGCGGGAGGGCCGATTCGCAGTATTTT.

This clone was observed a handful of times. The genes are TRBV28 and TRBJ1-2; the D gene is possibly TRBD1 (6 bases). The V gene's germline CDR1 is MDHEN and CDR2 SYDVKM. The CDR3 is made up of 14 amino acids. Trimming cost V 6 bases and J 1 base, with 12 bases left between them. The CDR3 reads CASSPGGSNYGYTF. In DNA form, the CDR3 reads TGTGCCAGCAGCCCTGGGGGCAGTAACTATGGCTACACCTTC.

This clone was seen more than once but under ten times. This chain connects TRBV7-3 to TRBJ2-1; D is perhaps TRBD2 (5 bases). The germline V gene encodes CDR1 SGHTA and CDR2 FQGTGA. V lost 4 bases, J lost 1 base, and 8 bases lay in between. There are 14 residues in the CDR3. The CDR3 loop is CASSSLASYNEQFF. The CDR3 DNA reads as TGTGCCAGCAGCTCCCTAGCATCCTACAATGAGCAGTTCTTC. Combining the CDR3 with reference TRBV7-3 and TRBJ2-1 gives the whole variable domain GAGVSQTPSNKVTEKGKYVELRCDPISGHTALYWYRQSLGQGPEFLIYFQGTGAADDSGLPNDRFFAVRPEGSVSTLKIQRTERGDSAVYLCASSSLASYNEQFFGPGTRLTVL.

There are a few counts of this clone. This CDR3 reads CSVDGQFNTEAFF. Here the CDR3 DNA reads TGCAGCGTTGATGGACAATTTAACACTGAAGCTTTCTTT. The V and J genes are TRBV29-1 and TRBJ1-1; maybe TRBD1 (5 bases). The V end lost 3 bases, the J end lost 2 bases, and 10 bases lay between the germline ends. This CDR3 has 13 amino acids. The germline V gene encodes CDR1 SQVTM and CDR2 ANQGSEA. Filled out from reference TRBV29-1 and TRBJ1-1, the complete variable domain reads SAVISQKPSRDICQRGTSLTIQCQVDSQVTMMFWYRQQPGQSLTLIATANQGSEATYESGFVIDKFPISRPNLTFSTLTVSNMSPEDSSIYLCSVDGQFNTEAFFGQGTRLTVV.

This clone was counted only a few times. CDR3 loop: CASSFVREYNEQFF. The CDR3 bases are TGTGCCAGCAGTTTTGTGCGGGAATACAATGAGCAGTTCTTC. The chain links TRBV28 to TRBJ2-1, with D perhaps matching TRBD2 (6 bases). Germline V gene lookup returns CDR1 MDHEN and CDR2 SYDVKM. Between the trimmed V and J ends, which lost 3 bases and 4 bases, there was a span of 10 bases. The CDR3 is made up of 14 amino acids. The full variable domain, completed using reference TRBV28 and TRBJ2-1, is DVKVTQSSRYLVKRTGEKVFLECVQDMDHENMFWYRQDPGLGLRLIYFSYDVKMKEKGDIPEGYSVSREKKERFSLILESASTNQTSMYLCASSFVREYNEQFFGPGTRLTVL.

This clone occurred a few times. The chain joins TRBV29-1 to TRBJ2-3; tentative D call: TRBD2 (6 bases). The CDR3 spans 13 residues. Germline assignment: CDR1 SQVTM and CDR2 ANQGSEA. Trimming shortened V by 7 bases and J by 7 bases, and 18 bases separated the two germline ends. The CDR3 DNA reads as TGCAGCGATTTGCCCACCGGGAGAAATACGCAGTATTTT. Protein: CSDLPTGRNTQYF.

This chain uses TRBV6-6 with TRBJ1-5; the D gene is possibly TRBD1 (6 bases). The CDR3 extends over 14 amino acids. Germline CDR1 is MNHNY and CDR2 is SVGAGI (reference sequence). Trimming shortened V by 6 bases and J by 0 bases, and 9 bases separated the two germline ends. This chain's CDR3 is CASRTGDSNQPQHF. CDR3 in DNA: TGTGCCAGCAGGACAGGAGATAGCAATCAGCCCCAGCATTTT.

A few counts support this clone. This chain joins TRBV7-9 and TRBJ1-5; 10 bases agree with TRBD1. Germline CDR1 is SEHNR and CDR2 is FQNEAQ (reference sequence). The trim removed 5 bases at V and 3 bases at J, leaving 7 bases unmatched. This CDR3 has 16 residues. The CDR3, as DNA: TGTGCCAGCAGCCGTCCCGGGACAGGGGACAATCAGCCCCAGCATTTT. Protein sequence: CASSRPGTGDNQPQHF.

Only a few counts were recorded for this clone. The chain carries TRBV7-9 and TRBJ2-1, with 15 bases that match TRBD2. CDR3 length: 15 residues. Germline trimming cut 2 bases from V and 9 bases from J; bases unmatched to any gene: 2. Germline V lookup: CDR1 SEHNR, CDR2 FQNEAQ (reference sequence). CDR3 nucleotide sequence: TGTGCCAGCAGCTTAAAGGGACTAGCGGGAGGTGAGCAGTTCTTC. This gives the protein CASSLKGLAGGEQFF.

This clone was picked up a small number of times. V usage is TRBV5-1 and J usage is TRBJ2-7; possibly TRBD2 for D (5 bases). Germline V gives CDR1 SGHRS, CDR2 YFSETQ. Trimming took off 1 base at V and 1 base at J, with 9 bases between the two ends. The CDR3 is 14 amino acids. The CDR3 region has the DNA TGCGCCAGCAGCTTGAGACGGACTTCCTACGAGCAGTACTTC. It is translated as CASSLRRTSYEQYF.

The chain has TRBV6-6 and TRBJ1-4; 7 nucleotides align to TRBD1. CDR1 is MNHNY and CDR2 is SVGAGI in the germline V gene (reference sequence). The CDR3 consists of 14 residues. Trimming removed 6 bases from V and 5 bases from J; junction bases left unmatched: 6. The CDR3 spells CASRLDRVNEKLFF. The CDR3 nucleotides read TGTGCCAGCAGGCTTGACAGGGTCAATGAAAAACTGTTTTTT.

This chain connects TRBV7-9 to TRBJ1-3, with TRBD1 as a possible D gene (5 bases). V lost 6 bases to trimming and J lost 0 bases, with 12 bases between them. In germline, CDR1 is SEHNR, CDR2 FQNEAQ (reference sequence). The CDR3 extends over 15 amino acids. The CDR3 DNA sequence: TGTGCCAGCAGACCCGCGGGGGGCTCTGGAAACACCATATATTTT. Translating gives CASRPAGGSGNTIYF.

This clone was seen more than once but under ten times. The chain recombines TRBV27 with TRBJ1-5, with 7 bases aligning to TRBD1. This CDR3 is built from 14 residues. The V gene's germline CDR1 is MNHEY and CDR2 SMNVEV (reference sequence). The junction had 11 bases not matched to a gene; V was cut back by 6 bases and J by 9 bases. CDR3 protein: CASRPGQALGPQHF. The CDR3 coding sequence is TGTGCCAGCAGACCCGGACAGGCGTTGGGGCCCCAGCATTTT.

This clone was observed a few times. The chain recombines TRBV5-1 with TRBJ2-2; TRBD2 might be the D (6 bases). Between the trimmed V and J ends, which lost 0 bases and 3 bases, there was a span of 15 bases. CDR3 size: 17 residues. Germline-derived CDR1 and CDR2 are SGHRS and YFSETQ. CDR3 sequence reads: CASSLGRGSDYTGELFF. CDR3 nucleotides: TGCGCCAGCAGCTTGGGCCGGGGGAGCGATTACACCGGGGAGCTGTTTTTT.

This clone has just a few counts. The rearrangement uses TRBV5-8 and TRBJ2-7; 7 positions match TRBD1. From germline, CDR1 is SGHTS and CDR2 YDEGEE. The CDR3 loop spans 16 amino acids. With V trimmed by 0 bases and J by 6 bases, 12 bases remained unmatched. The CDR3 coding sequence is TGTGCCAGCAGCTTGGGAACACCTAGTGCAGGGGGCGAGCAGTACTTC. This translates into CASSLGTPSAGGEQYF.

This clone was seen a single time. This sample includes further DNA sequences coding for the same CDR3. This chain uses TRBV28 with TRBJ2-3, with D tentatively TRBD1 (6 bases). The length of the CDR3 is 12 residues. The V end lost 7 bases, the J end lost 3 bases, and 8 bases lay between the germline ends. Germline-derived CDR1 and CDR2 are MDHEN and SYDVKM. CDR3 sequence reads: CASNRVTDTQYF. The CDR3 DNA follows: TGTGCCAGCAACAGGGTTACAGATACGCAGTATTTT. Filled out from reference TRBV28 and TRBJ2-3, the complete variable domain reads DVKVTQSSRYLVKRTGEKVFLECVQDMDHENMFWYRQDPGLGLRLIYFSYDVKMKEKGDIPEGYSVSREKKERFSLILESASTNQTSMYLCASNRVTDTQYFGPGTRLTVL.

This chain joins TRBV14 and TRBJ2-5; 8 bases fit TRBD2. In germline, CDR1 is SGHDN, CDR2 FVKESK. The CDR3 runs to 15 residues. The junction had 3 bases not matched to a gene; V was cut back by 1 base and J by 2 bases. The CDR3 coding sequence is TGTGCCAGCAGCCAAGGAGCTAGCGGGCAAGAGACCCAGTACTTC. Its translation is CASSQGASGQETQYF. The entire variable domain, with the rest obtained from reference TRBV14 and TRBJ2-5, is as follows: EAGVTQFPSHSVIEKGQTVTLRCDPISGHDNLYWYRRVMGKEIKFLLHFVKESKQDESGMPNNRFLAERTGGTYSTLKVQPAELEDSGVYFCASSQGASGQETQYFGPGTRLLVL.

The V and J genes are TRBV18 and TRBJ2-7, with TRBD2 identical over 10 bases. V shed 3 bases, J shed 2 bases, and the junction held 4 bases outside the gene matches. Germline CDR1 reads KGHSH; CDR2 reads LQKENI. There are 15 residues in the CDR3. The DNA of the CDR3 is TGTGCCAGCTCACCGGCTAGCGGGAGTACCTACGAGCAGTACTTC. This translates into CASSPASGSTYEQYF. The entire variable domain, with the rest obtained from reference TRBV18 and TRBJ2-7, is as follows: NAGVMQNPRHLVRRRGQEARLRCSPMKGHSHVYWYRQLPEEGLKFMVYLQKENIIDESGMPKERFSAEFPKEGPSILRIQQVVRGDSAAYFCASSPASGSTYEQYFGPGTRLTVT.

This clone was counted between two and nine times. The V call is TRBV11-3, the J call TRBJ2-2; TRBD2 is a possible D gene (5 bases). Looked up from germline, CDR1 is SGHNT and CDR2 is YENEEA. Trimming took off 2 bases at V and 2 bases at J, with 6 bases between the two ends. CDR3 length: 14 amino acids. The CDR3 region has the DNA TGTGCCAGCAGCTTACCGGGAAACACCGGGGAGCTGTTTTTT. Residues: CASSLPGNTGELFF.

The chain carries TRBV10-3 and TRBJ2-1, with D possibly being TRBD2 (6 bases). V was pared by 4 bases and J by 8 bases, with 12 bases between. Germline lookup yields CDR1 ENHRY and CDR2 SYGVKD. The CDR3 has 13 amino acids. CDR3 residues: CAISGRAGDEQFF. The CDR3 nucleotides are TGTGCCATCAGTGGGAGGGCCGGAGATGAGCAGTTCTTC.

The table lists this clone with a few counts. The V and J genes are TRBV30 and TRBJ2-1; 8 nucleotides align to TRBD2. In germline, CDR1 is GTSNPN, CDR2 SVGIG (reference sequence). The CDR3 sequence is 15 residues long. J gave up 3 bases and V 0 bases, and 4 bases lay outside the gene matches. The CDR3 sequence is CAWSVGAGDYNEQFF. The CDR3 coding sequence is TGTGCCTGGAGTGTAGGAGCGGGGGACTACAATGAGCAGTTCTTC.